Following are 14 T cell receptor beta chains from one sample sequenced in a study of T cell repertoires in cytomegalovirus infection. MiXCR, applied by TCRdb to the reads, yields one record per CDR3 protein. The repertoire has some 400,000 distinct CDR3 sequences, approximately 18% of them found once; the top ten carry roughly 8.7%. The sequenced sample was PBMCs. The source is a human donor in good health (CMV status not recorded). Some clones in this sample may be carry-over from other donors' samples.

This clonotype was found a few times. The chain joins TRBV5-4 to TRBJ1-1; no definite D call. The germline V gene encodes CDR1 SGHNT and CDR2 YYREEE (reference sequence). CDR3 length: 12 amino acids. Between the trimmed V and J ends, which lost 0 bases and 10 bases, there was a span of 10 bases. Here the CDR3 reads CASSLVTNRAFF. The CDR3 coding sequence is TGTGCCAGCAGCTTGGTCACTAATAGAGCTTTCTTT.

The CDR3 DNA follows: TGTGCCAGCAGTTTCGAGCGGGCAAACTACAATGAGCAGTTCTTC. Translation gives CASSFERANYNEQFF. The gene calls are TRBV6-5 and TRBJ2-1; possibly TRBD2 for D (6 bases). CDR1 and CDR2 (germline): MNHEY, SVGAGI. The V end was cut by 4 bases, the J end by 3 bases, with 13 bases between. The CDR3 covers 15 residues.

This chain uses TRBV6-8 with TRBJ1-2; 7 nucleotides match TRBD1. This CDR3 comprises 17 residues. Germline assignment: CDR1 MNHGY and CDR2 SAAAGT. V lost 4 bases to trimming and J lost 0 bases; unmatched junction nucleotides: 11. CDR3 amino acids: CASSSTGTERANYGYTF. CDR3 DNA sequence: TGTGCCAGCAGTTCAACCGGGACAGAGAGGGCTAACTATGGCTACACCTTC.

This clonotype came up a few times. V gene TRBV11-2 combines with J gene TRBJ2-7; D is perhaps TRBD1 (6 bases). Germline-derived CDR1 and CDR2 are SGHAT and FQNNGV. This CDR3 is 16 amino acids long. V was trimmed by 1 base and J by 1 base, leaving 14 bases between them. The CDR3 here is CASSLVIGQPSYEQYF. The DNA for the CDR3 is TGTGCCAGCAGCTTAGTGATAGGACAGCCGTCCTACGAGCAGTACTTC. Combining the CDR3 with reference TRBV11-2 and TRBJ2-7 gives the whole variable domain EAGVAQSPRYKIIEKRQSVAFWCNPISGHATLYWYQQILGQGPKLLIQFQNNGVVDDSQLPKDRFSAERLKGVDSTLKIQPAKLEDSAVYLCASSLVIGQPSYEQYFGPGTRLTVT.

In its sample, this clonotype was seen many times. The chain links TRBV11-3 to TRBJ2-3; D gene unclear. There are 14 residues in the CDR3. Germline CDR1 SGHNT, CDR2 YENEEA. V lost 5 bases and J lost 9, with 18 bases in between. The CDR3 region has the DNA TGTGCCAGCAGCCCGGGTCACATTAACCCCACGCAGTATTTT. This translates into CASSPGHINPTQYF. Variable domain in full (rest from reference TRBV11-3 and TRBJ2-3): EAGVVQSPRYKIIEKKQPVAFWCNPISGHNTLYWYLQNLGQGPELLIRYENEEAVDDSQLPKDRFSAERLKGVDSTLKIQPAELGDSAVYLCASSPGHINPTQYFGPGTRLTVL.

This clonotype showed up just a few times. The chain links TRBV6-6 to TRBJ2-1; D possibly corresponds to TRBD2 (6 bases). CDR1 MNHNY and CDR2 SVGAGI come from the germline V gene (reference sequence). The CDR3 is made up of 14 amino acids. The germline V and J ends were trimmed by 1 base and 3 bases, with 7 bases remaining between them. The CDR3 DNA is TGTGCCAGCAGTTACTGGCGGGGCTACAATGAGCAGTTCTTC. This translates into CASSYWRGYNEQFF.

The rearrangement uses TRBV9 and TRBJ2-1; 7 bases line up with TRBD2. The J segment lost 9 bases and the V segment lost 1 base, leaving 13 bases of the junction unmatched. Germline loops: CDR1 SGDLS, CDR2 YYNGEE. This CDR3 has 16 residues. This CDR3 is CASSVSLTSWGGEQFF. DNA for the CDR3: TGTGCCAGCAGCGTATCCCTAACTAGTTGGGGGGGTGAGCAGTTCTTC.

The V gene is TRBV6-6, the J gene TRBJ2-5; 16 bases are a match to TRBD2. V was clipped by 0 bases and J by 1 base; unmatched bases: 5. Germline CDR1 reads MNHNY; CDR2 reads SVGAGI (reference sequence). The CDR3 has 19 residues. CDR3 in amino acids: CASSYSGLAGGPTQETQYF. The CDR3 region has the DNA TGTGCCAGCAGTTACTCGGGACTAGCGGGGGGGCCTACCCAAGAGACCCAGTACTTC.

This clonotype turned up a few times. The chain combines TRBV20-1 with TRBJ2-1, with 8 nucleotides matching TRBD2. Germline V gene lookup returns CDR1 DFQATT and CDR2 SNEGSKA (reference sequence). The CDR3 is 16 residues long. Trimming cost V 2 bases and J 3 bases; bases outside gene matches: 9. CDR3 loop: CSARSFTGTSYNEQFF. For the CDR3, the DNA is TGCAGTGCTAGATCCTTTACCGGGACTAGCTACAATGAGCAGTTCTTC.

The sample holds many counts of this clonotype. The chain has TRBV20-1 and TRBJ2-3; 8 bases map to TRBD2. J gave up 6 bases and V 5 bases, and 7 bases lay outside the gene matches. This CDR3 contains 13 residues. CDR1 and CDR2 (germline): DFQATT, SNEGSKA (reference sequence). This CDR3 is CSAQAGVADTQYF. CDR3 nucleotide sequence: TGCAGTGCTCAAGCGGGGGTGGCCGATACGCAGTATTTT.

The sample holds many counts of this clonotype. J is TRBJ1-1 and V is TRBV7-8, with TRBD1 as a possible D gene (5 bases). The V end was cut by 1 base, the J end by 3 bases, with 18 bases between. The CDR3 is 17 residues long. Germline V gene lookup returns CDR1 SGHVS and CDR2 FQNEAQ. CDR3 nucleotide sequence: TGTGCCAGCAGCTTAGGGGACCGGTTCCTGGGGGACACTGAAGCTTTCTTT. Translation gives CASSLGDRFLGDTEAFF.

This chain links TRBV6-1 with TRBJ1-4, with D possibly being TRBD1 (5 bases). Germline-derived CDR1 and CDR2 are MNHNS and SASEGT. CDR3 size: 13 residues. CDR3 residues: CATGVGSDEKLFF. The CDR3 coding sequence is TGTGCAACGGGGGTCGGGAGCGATGAAAAACTGTTTTTT.

In DNA form, the CDR3 reads TGTGCCAGCTCCCTCAATCAGGATGAGCAGTTCTTC. Residues: CASSLNQDEQFF. The J gene is TRBJ2-1, the V gene TRBV18; no clear D. V was clipped by 6 bases and J by 8 bases, with 11 bases between them. The CDR3 loop spans 12 amino acids. From germline, CDR1 is KGHSH and CDR2 LQKENI.

This clonotype has ten or more counts. The J gene is TRBJ1-2, the V gene TRBV7-8; D is unresolved. Deletions cut 8 bases from V and 10 bases from J, with 17 bases between. The CDR3 runs 12 residues. In germline, CDR1 is SGHVS, CDR2 FQNEAQ. CDR3 residues: CASERANKNYTF. In nucleotides, the CDR3 is TGTGCCAGCGAGCGTGCCAATAAGAACTACACCTTC.